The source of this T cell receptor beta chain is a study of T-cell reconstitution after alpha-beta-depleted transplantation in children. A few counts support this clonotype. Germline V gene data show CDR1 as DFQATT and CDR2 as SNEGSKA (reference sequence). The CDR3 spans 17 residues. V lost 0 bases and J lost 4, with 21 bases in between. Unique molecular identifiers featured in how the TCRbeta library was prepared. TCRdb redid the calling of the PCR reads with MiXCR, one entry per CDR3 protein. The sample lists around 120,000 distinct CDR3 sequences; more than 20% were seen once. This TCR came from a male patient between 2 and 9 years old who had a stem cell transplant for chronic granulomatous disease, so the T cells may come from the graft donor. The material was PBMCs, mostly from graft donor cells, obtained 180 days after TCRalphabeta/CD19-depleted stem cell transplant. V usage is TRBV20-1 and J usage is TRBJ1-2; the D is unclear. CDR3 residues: CSARERRAALLSYGYTF. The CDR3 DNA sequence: TGCAGTGCTAGAGAGCGGCGGGCTGCACTCCTTTCCTATGGCTACACCTTC.